The sequence of this T cell receptor (beta chain) was determined in a study of blood T cell repertoires in COVID-19. Overall study context: Spain, Italy and the United States supplied samples that represented acute and convalescent COVID-19. The analysed material was cDNA or gDNA that came from T cells, B-cell-depleted T cells, or PBMCs.

Authors' analysis steps: Reference gene primer amplification gave estimated nucleated cell counts. Some clones are missing from TCRdb's copy, which holds only in-frame ones; the method was immunoSEQ multiplex PCR. That table supplies the V and J calls and clone size; D and trimming were determined from the DNA. The table has roughly 80,000 clones, around 82% seen once; the top ten hold about a fifth. CDR3 length: 14 residues. The V gene's germline CDR1 is MNHEY and CDR2 SMNVEV (reference sequence). The V and J ends lost 4 bases and 4 bases respectively, with 14 bases between them. This TCR derives from a human donor in a cohort sampled during active COVID-19. What was sequenced was peripheral blood. This rearrangement joins TRBV27 to TRBJ2-7, with TRBD1 as a possible D gene (6 bases). The CDR3 bases are TGTGCCAGCAGTTCCTACCGGGACAAGTACGAGCAGTACTTC. Residues: CASSSYRDKYEQYF.